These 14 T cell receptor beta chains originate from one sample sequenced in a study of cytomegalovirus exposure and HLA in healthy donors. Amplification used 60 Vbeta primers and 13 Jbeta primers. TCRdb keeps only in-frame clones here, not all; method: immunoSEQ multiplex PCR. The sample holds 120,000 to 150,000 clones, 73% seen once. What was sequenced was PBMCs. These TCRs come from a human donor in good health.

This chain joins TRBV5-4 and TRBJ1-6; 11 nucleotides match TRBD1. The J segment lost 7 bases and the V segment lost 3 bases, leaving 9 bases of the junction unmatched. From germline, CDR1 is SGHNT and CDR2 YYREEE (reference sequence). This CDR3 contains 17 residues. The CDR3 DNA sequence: TGTGCCAGCAGCTCACCGGGACAGGGGGTGACCAATTCACCCCTCCACTTT. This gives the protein CASSSPGQGVTNSPLHF.

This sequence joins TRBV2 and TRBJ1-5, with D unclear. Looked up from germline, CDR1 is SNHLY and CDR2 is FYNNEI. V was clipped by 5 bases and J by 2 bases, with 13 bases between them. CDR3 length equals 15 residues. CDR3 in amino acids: CASSQGGGGNQPQHF. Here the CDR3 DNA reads TGTGCCAGCAGTCAAGGCGGAGGTGGCAATCAGCCCCAGCATTTT.

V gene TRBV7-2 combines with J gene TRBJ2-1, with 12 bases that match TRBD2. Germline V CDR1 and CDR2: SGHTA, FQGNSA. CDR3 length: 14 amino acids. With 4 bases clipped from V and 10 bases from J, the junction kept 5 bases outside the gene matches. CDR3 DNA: TGTGCCAGCAGCTCTAGCGGGGGGGCGAACGAGCAGTTCTTC. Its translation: CASSSSGGANEQFF.

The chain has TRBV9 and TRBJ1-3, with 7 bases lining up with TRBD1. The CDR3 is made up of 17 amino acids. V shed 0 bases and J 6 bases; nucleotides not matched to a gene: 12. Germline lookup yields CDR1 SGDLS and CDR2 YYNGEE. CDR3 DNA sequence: TGTGCCAGCAGCGTAGCCCCCGACAGGGTGACCCTAAACACCATATATTTT. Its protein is CASSVAPDRVTLNTIYF.

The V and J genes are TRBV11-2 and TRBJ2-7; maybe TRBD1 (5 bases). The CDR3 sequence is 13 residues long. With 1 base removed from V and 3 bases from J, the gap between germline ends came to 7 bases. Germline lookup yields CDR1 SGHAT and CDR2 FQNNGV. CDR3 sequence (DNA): TGTGCCAGCAGCTTAGGCAGGGACTACGAGCAGTACTTC. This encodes CASSLGRDYEQYF.

This CDR3 is CASSVSLGEAGDSNQPQHF. For the CDR3, the DNA is TGTGCCAGCAGTGTGTCTCTCGGGGAAGCGGGAGATAGCAATCAGCCCCAGCATTTT. This sequence joins TRBV2 and TRBJ1-5; D unresolved. The germline V and J ends were trimmed by 4 bases and 0 bases, with 22 bases remaining between them. Looked up from germline, CDR1 is SNHLY and CDR2 is FYNNEI. The CDR3 is made up of 19 amino acids.

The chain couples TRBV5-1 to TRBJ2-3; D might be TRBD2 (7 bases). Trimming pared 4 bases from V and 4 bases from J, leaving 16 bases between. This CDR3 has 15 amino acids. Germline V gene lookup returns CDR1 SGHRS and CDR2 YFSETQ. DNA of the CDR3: TGCGCCAGCAGCACGTTGGGGGGGGCATCAGATACGCAGTATTTT. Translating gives CASSTLGGASDTQYF. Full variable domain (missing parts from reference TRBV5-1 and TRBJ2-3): KAGVTQTPRYLIKTRGQQVTLSCSPISGHRSVSWYQQTPGQGLQFLFEYFSETQRNKGNFPGRFSGRQFSNSRSEMNVSTLELGDSALYLCASSTLGGASDTQYFGPGTRLTVL.

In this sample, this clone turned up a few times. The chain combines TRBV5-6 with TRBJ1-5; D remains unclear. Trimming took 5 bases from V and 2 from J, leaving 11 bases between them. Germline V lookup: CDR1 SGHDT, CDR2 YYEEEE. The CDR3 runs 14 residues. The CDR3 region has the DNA TGTGCCAGCAGTTTAGACGGGGGCAATCAGCCCCAGCATTTT. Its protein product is CASSLDGGNQPQHF. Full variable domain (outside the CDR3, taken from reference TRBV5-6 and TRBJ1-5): DAGVTQSPTHLIKTRGQQVTLRCSPKSGHDTVSWYQQALGQGPQFIFQYYEEEERQRGNFPDRFSGHQFPNYSSELNVNALLLGDSALYLCASSLDGGNQPQHFGDGTRLSIL.

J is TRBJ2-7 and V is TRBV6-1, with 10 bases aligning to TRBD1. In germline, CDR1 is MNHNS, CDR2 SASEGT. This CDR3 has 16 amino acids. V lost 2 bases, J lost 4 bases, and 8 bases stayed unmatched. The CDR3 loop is CASSERGQGLSYEQYF. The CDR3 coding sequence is TGTGCCAGCAGTGAACGGGGACAGGGGTTGTCGTACGAGCAGTACTTC.

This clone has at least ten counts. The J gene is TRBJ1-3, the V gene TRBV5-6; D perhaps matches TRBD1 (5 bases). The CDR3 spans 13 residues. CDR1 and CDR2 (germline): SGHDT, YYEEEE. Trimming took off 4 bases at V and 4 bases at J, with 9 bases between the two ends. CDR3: CASSVDRGNTIYF. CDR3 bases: TGTGCCAGCAGCGTTGACAGAGGAAACACCATATATTTT.

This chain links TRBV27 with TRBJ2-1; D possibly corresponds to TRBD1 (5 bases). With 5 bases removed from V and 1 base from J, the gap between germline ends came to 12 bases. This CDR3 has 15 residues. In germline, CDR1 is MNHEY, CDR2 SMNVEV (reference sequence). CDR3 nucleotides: TGTGCCAGCAGTCCCCTGGGGCCATCCTACAATGAGCAGTTCTTC. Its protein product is CASSPLGPSYNEQFF.

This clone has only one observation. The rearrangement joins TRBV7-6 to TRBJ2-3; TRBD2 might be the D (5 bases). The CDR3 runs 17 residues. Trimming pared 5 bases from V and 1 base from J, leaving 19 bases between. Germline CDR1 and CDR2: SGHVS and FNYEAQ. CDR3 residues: CASSLTGGAAGTDTQYF. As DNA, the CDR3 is TGTGCCAGCAGCCTCACCGGTGGAGCGGCAGGCACAGATACGCAGTATTTT.

CDR3 nucleotides: TGCGCCAGCAGCTTGGTGGGAGGAGCCTACGAGCAGTACTTC. Translation gives CASSLVGGAYEQYF. The chain employs TRBV5-1 and TRBJ2-7; D perhaps matches TRBD2 (6 bases). CDR1 is SGHRS and CDR2 is YFSETQ in the germline V gene. The CDR3 contains 14 residues. With 0 bases removed from V and 2 bases from J, the gap between germline ends came to 9 bases.

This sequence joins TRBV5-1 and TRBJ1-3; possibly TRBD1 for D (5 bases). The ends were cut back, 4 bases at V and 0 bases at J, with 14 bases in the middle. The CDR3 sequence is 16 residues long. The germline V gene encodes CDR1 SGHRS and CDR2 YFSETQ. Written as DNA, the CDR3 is TGCGCCAGCAGCGTCGACAGTCTCGTCTCTGGAAACACCATATATTTT. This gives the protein CASSVDSLVSGNTIYF.